Listed here are 21 T cell receptor beta chains from one sample, sequenced in a study of CXCR3-negative and CXCR3-positive naive CD8 T cells. The libraries of TRB cDNA were prepared using 5' RACE with UMI labels. One entry per CDR3 protein, without DNA, is what TCRdb gives after re-calling the 5' RACE reads. Its listing shows about 42,000 distinct CDR3 sequences. Sequencing input: naive CXCR3- CD8+ T cells from blood. The sample's subset: CD45RO-CCR7+CD27+CD95- naive CD8+ T cells lacking CXCR3 (TNR3-). The receptors shown here come from a human donor in good health. Some clones in this sample may be carry-over from other donors' samples.

The chain is built from TRBV14 and TRBJ2-5; absent DNA, TCRdb's TRBD2 call cannot be checked. The CDR3 extends over 16 amino acids. CDR1 is SGHDN and CDR2 is FVKESK in the germline V gene. The CDR3 loop reads CASSQVLRSGEETQYF.

The genes are TRBV3-1 and TRBJ2-4. Germline V gene lookup returns CDR1 LGHDT and CDR2 YNNKEL (reference sequence). The CDR3 length is 14 residues. CDR3 sequence reads: CASSQQSGSVIQYF. Looking up the rest from reference TRBV3-1 and TRBJ2-4 gives the full variable domain: DTAVSQTPKYLVTQMGNDKSIKCEQNLGHDTMYWYKQDSKKFLKIMFSYNNKELIINETVPNRFSPKSPDKAHLNLHINSLELGDSAVYFCASSQQSGSVIQYFGAGTRLSVL.

J is TRBJ2-1 and V is TRBV20-1. CDR1 and CDR2 from the germline V gene are DFQATT and SNEGSKA (reference sequence). The CDR3 extends over 16 amino acids. The CDR3 loop reads CSARVPDPDPHDEQFF.

The chain joins TRBV25-1 to TRBJ1-1. The CDR3 has 11 amino acids. Germline-derived CDR1 and CDR2 are MGHDK and SYGVNS. This chain's CDR3 is CASKASTEAFF.

The V call is TRBV27, the J call TRBJ1-2; the D call of TRBD1 rests on TCRdb alone, since no DNA is present to check it. This CDR3 comprises 16 residues. Germline lookup yields CDR1 MNHEY and CDR2 SMNVEV (reference sequence). Here the CDR3 reads CASSLWGGQENYGYTF.

The chain uses TRBV14 and TRBJ2-7; TCRdb designates TRBD2, a call that cannot be tested without DNA. CDR1 is SGHDN and CDR2 is FVKESK in the germline V gene. CDR3 length: 17 amino acids. The chain's CDR3 is CASSQDLGLAGAYEQYF.

The rearrangement uses TRBV4-1 and TRBJ2-1; checking the TCRdb D call of TRBD2 is not possible without DNA. Germline CDR1 and CDR2: MGHRA and YSYEKL. The CDR3 is 15 residues long. This CDR3 is CASSLRAGDLSEQFF.

This chain links TRBV7-9 with TRBJ2-1; TCRdb calls TRBD1, which cannot be checked without DNA. The CDR3 spans 12 residues. Germline lookup yields CDR1 SEHNR and CDR2 FQNEAQ (reference sequence). CDR3 sequence: CASSSIPYEQFF.

This clonotype shows up as medium-sized (0.01 to 0.1%) by frequency. The chain has TRBV3-1 and TRBJ2-2. Germline CDR1 and CDR2: LGHDT and YNNKEL (reference sequence). The CDR3 extends over 16 amino acids. The CDR3 here is CASSPLGIPNTGELFF.

The V gene is TRBV29-1, the J gene TRBJ2-7; TCRdb's D gene call, TRBD1, goes unchecked for lack of DNA. CDR1 is SQVTM, CDR2 ANQGSEA, per germline. The CDR3 consists of 11 residues. CDR3 region: CSVGGGSEQYF.

The chain is built from TRBV28 and TRBJ2-2; TCRdb's D call of TRBD1 is untestable without DNA. This CDR3 is built from 17 residues. Per the germline V gene, CDR1 is MDHEN and CDR2 is SYDVKM. CDR3 loop: CASSVPGGAGNTGELFF.

The chain couples TRBV14 to TRBJ2-7; TCRdb designates TRBD2, a call that cannot be tested without DNA. The CDR3 is 17 amino acids. CDR1 SGHDN and CDR2 FVKESK come from the germline V gene. The CDR3: CASSQDNAGGSTYEQYF. Filled out from reference TRBV14 and TRBJ2-7, the complete variable domain reads EAGVTQFPSHSVIEKGQTVTLRCDPISGHDNLYWYRRVMGKEIKFLLHFVKESKQDESGMPNNRFLAERTGGTYSTLKVQPAELEDSGVYFCASSQDNAGGSTYEQYFGPGTRLTVT.

V is TRBV5-1 and J is TRBJ2-2. Germline V gene sequence: CDR1 SGHRS, CDR2 YFSETQ. The CDR3 totals 15 residues. The CDR3 region is CASSLDRANTGELFF.

CDR3 in amino acids: CSARGPRAGLSYEQYF. The J gene is TRBJ2-7, the V gene TRBV20-1; the D gene TCRdb calls, TRBD1, cannot be checked with no DNA. CDR1 DFQATT and CDR2 SNEGSKA come from the germline V gene (reference sequence). The CDR3 contains 16 residues.

The V call is TRBV28, the J call TRBJ2-6; the D call from TCRdb, TRBD1, cannot be confirmed without DNA. Per the germline V gene, CDR1 is MDHEN and CDR2 is SYDVKM. There are 16 residues in the CDR3. The CDR3 reads CASSPGESSGANVLTF. The whole variable domain, remainder taken from reference TRBV28 and TRBJ2-6, is DVKVTQSSRYLVKRTGEKVFLECVQDMDHENMFWYRQDPGLGLRLIYFSYDVKMKEKGDIPEGYSVSREKKERFSLILESASTNQTSMYLCASSPGESSGANVLTFGAGSRLTVL.

The genes are TRBV29-1 and TRBJ2-1; TCRdb outputs TRBD2, but without DNA this stays unchecked. Germline V lookup: CDR1 SQVTM, CDR2 ANQGSEA. The CDR3 is 19 residues long. The CDR3 protein is CSVEARGPRRGGLYNEQFF.

The chain uses TRBV6-5 and TRBJ1-4; TCRdb names TRBD1, which stays unverified in the absence of DNA. Germline CDR1 reads MNHEY; CDR2 reads SVGAGI. The CDR3 contains 16 residues. The CDR3 sequence is CASSYSRDGINEKLFF.

The rearrangement uses TRBV7-9 and TRBJ2-5; TCRdb outputs TRBD1, but without DNA this stays unchecked. The CDR3 runs to 12 residues. CDR1 SEHNR and CDR2 FQNEAQ come from the germline V gene (reference sequence). The CDR3 is CASSPPKLGQYF.

The chain recombines TRBV24-1 with TRBJ2-2; the D gene TCRdb calls, TRBD2, cannot be checked with no DNA. The CDR3 spans 17 residues. From germline, CDR1 is KGHDR and CDR2 SFDVKD. CDR3 amino acids: CATSDFDGSGSPGELFF.

The chain combines TRBV28 with TRBJ2-7; as DNA is missing, the TRBD1 call by TCRdb cannot be tested. The CDR3 loop spans 14 amino acids. The germline V gene has CDR1 MDHEN and CDR2 SYDVKM. The CDR3 reads CASSLRTGVYEQYF. Variable domain in full (rest from reference TRBV28 and TRBJ2-7): DVKVTQSSRYLVKRTGEKVFLECVQDMDHENMFWYRQDPGLGLRLIYFSYDVKMKEKGDIPEGYSVSREKKERFSLILESASTNQTSMYLCASSLRTGVYEQYFGPGTRLTVT.

V is TRBV15 and J is TRBJ2-7; TCRdb calls TRBD1, which cannot be checked without DNA. CDR1 and CDR2 (germline): LNHNV, YYDKDF (reference sequence). CDR3 length equals 13 residues. CDR3 sequence reads: CATSSVTGHEQYF. Variable domain in full (rest from reference TRBV15 and TRBJ2-7): DAMVIQNPRYQVTQFGKPVTLSCSQTLNHNVMYWYQQKSSQAPKLLFHYYDKDFNNEADTPDNFQSRRPNTSFCFLDIRSPGLGDTAMYLCATSSVTGHEQYFGPGTRLTVT.